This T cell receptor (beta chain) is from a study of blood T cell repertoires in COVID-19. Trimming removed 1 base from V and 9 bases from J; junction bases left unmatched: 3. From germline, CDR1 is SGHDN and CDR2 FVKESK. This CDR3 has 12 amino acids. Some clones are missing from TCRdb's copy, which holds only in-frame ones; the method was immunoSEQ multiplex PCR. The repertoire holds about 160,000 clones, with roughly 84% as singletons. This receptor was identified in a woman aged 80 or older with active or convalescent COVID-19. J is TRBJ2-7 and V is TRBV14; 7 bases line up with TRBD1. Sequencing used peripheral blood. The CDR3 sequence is CASSQARDRQYF. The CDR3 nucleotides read TGTGCCAGCAGCCAAGCCCGGGACAGGCAGTACTTC.